This TCR beta chain was profiled in a study of metastatic and nonmetastatic thyroid tumors. Points from the study as a whole: Reportedly, malignant thyroid tumors had significantly higher TCR beta diversity than benign nodules, in blood and tumor.

There are many counts of this clone. As yet, its antigen is unknown. Using MiXCR, TCRdb reanalyzed the PCR reads. This table holds approximately 31,000 clones, 25% to 35% found once. Patients were all untreated before their thyroid surgery. CDR3 length equals 16 residues. Germline V gene sequence: CDR1 MGHRA, CDR2 YSYEKL. V was pared by 0 bases and J by 0 bases, with 12 bases between. The sequencing sample was made of blood. This receptor was taken from a female donor with papillary thyroid cancer or a benign thyroid nodule (not recorded which). Some clones in this sample may be carry-over from other donors' samples. This chain connects TRBV4-1 to TRBJ2-7, with D perhaps matching TRBD1 (7 bases). The CDR3 is CASSQERDSSSYEQYF. CDR3 bases: TGCGCCAGCAGCCAAGAGCGGGACAGCAGCTCCTACGAGCAGTACTTC.